This TCR beta chain comes out of a study of OX40 agonist ivuxolimab in advanced cancers. Some background on the complete study: The costimulatory receptor OX40 (CD134) was targeted by ivuxolimab, a fully human IgG2 agonistic monoclonal antibody. Patients were allowed to have had prior anti-PD-1, anti-PD-L1 or anti-CTLA-4 therapy, and 40% to 45% of the dose-escalation patients had been treated with checkpoint inhibitors. Partial responses occurred in three dose-escalation patients: two with cutaneous melanoma and one with hepatocellular carcinoma. Of the approximately 54 dose-escalation patients, hepatocellular carcinoma was present in about 20, melanoma in about 15, renal cell carcinoma in 9 and head and neck cancer in 9. The dose-escalation cohort was around 84% male with a mean age of about 65 years, ranging from 23 to 79. Intravenous ivuxolimab was administered to patients every 2 weeks at six dose levels: 0.01, 0.1, 0.3, 1.5, 3 and 10 mg/kg. The paper reports the monotherapy dose-escalation portion (N of about 50 patients) of the phase I ivuxolimab trial. The purpose of peripheral TCRbeta sequencing was to test whether ivuxolimab changed TCR sequence diversity and led to clonal T-cell expansion.

What the research found in general, with its limitations: Low levels of normalized T-cell clonal expansion were also seen in some nonresponding patients. Clonal expansion of both CD4+ and CD8+ blood T cells was observed from baseline to week 6 at doses 0.1 to 3.0 mg/kg. In the 0.1-3.0 mg/kg groups, partial responders were among the patients with the lowest normalized peripheral clonal expansion, particularly in CD8+ T cells. The antigen specificity of the clonally expanded peripheral T cells was not determined. After ivuxolimab, more expanded clones were found on average in CD8+ T cells than in CD4+ T cells.

Genomic DNA was isolated from the sorted cells so that the TCRbeta CDR3 region could be sequenced. The immunoSEQ Assay was used for sequencing of TCRbeta CDR3 regions. In TCRdb, the immuneACCESS table is reduced to in-frame sequences with V and J assigned. These tables do not hold every clone; where another copy was compared, an unresolved V gene accounts for under half, and the others remain unexplained. This sample holds about 76,000 clones; approximately 86% were observed only once. Over 2% of the sample goes to the ten largest clones. On this clone itself: Its antigen specificity is not known. Base qualities are missing; no much larger clone stands one base away.

The trial excluded patients who had a history of autoimmune disease or were on systemic immunosuppression. In every dose cohort, peripheral blood was drawn for TCR sequencing at baseline, cycle 4 day 1, and cycle 7 day 1. The samples were drawn from a first-in-human, open-label, multicenter phase I dose-escalation trial of ivuxolimab. The trial enrolled adults with locally advanced or metastatic head and neck squamous cell, hepatocellular, melanoma or renal cell carcinoma. CD4+ and CD8+ T cells were sorted separately from peripheral blood before TCR sequencing. Unmatched junction bases come to 4, with V trimmed by 1 base and J by 7 bases. CDR1 is given as SGHTA and CDR2 as FQGNSA, both from the germline V gene. Its CDR3 holds 15 amino acids, cysteine through phenylalanine. Here the CDR3 DNA is all that survives: 45 bases in frame from base 1.

The sequencing here drew on CD4+ or CD8+ T cells sorted from blood, taken in a trial of the OX40 agonist ivuxolimab. This clonotype was sampled from an adult with an advanced solid tumor such as melanoma, head and neck, liver or kidney cancer. This receptor chain uses TRBV7-2 and TRBJ2-1; the central 10 bases match TRBD1. CDR3 protein: CASSLGGQGFNEQFF. The DNA reads as follows: TGTGCCAGCAGCTTAGGGGGACAGGGGTTTAATGAGCAGTTCTTC.